This T cell receptor beta chain came from a study of blood T cell repertoires in COVID-19. The wider study: T cells, B-cell-depleted T cells, or PBMCs supplied cDNA or gDNA.

CDR1 and CDR2 from the germline V gene are SGHRS and YFSETQ. Trimming removed 4 bases from V and 1 base from J; junction bases left unmatched: 6. The CDR3 is 15 residues long. Assay used: immunoSEQ multiplex PCR; TCRdb lists only in-frame clones, some missing. The sample lists 250,000 or so clones; around four fifths were seen once. The chain uses TRBV5-1 and TRBJ1-1; 8 nucleotides align to TRBD1. This TCR was recovered from a man aged 45-65 years with acute or convalescent COVID-19. Sequenced material: peripheral blood. The CDR3 DNA reads TGCGCCAGCAGCAAATTACAGGGGGGGAACACTGAAGCTTTCTTT. This translates into CASSKLQGGNTEAFF.